These 15 T cell receptor beta chains came from one sample sequenced in a study of cytomegalovirus exposure and HLA in healthy donors (dated by TCRdb to 2015 to 2018). The library was generated by the immunoSEQ multiplex PCR assay. The multiplex PCR relied on a mix of 60 forward primers for TCR Vbeta segments and 13 reverse primers for TCR Jbeta segments. This is the immuneACCESS table as TCRdb keeps it, with only in-frame sequences that have V and J called. A part of the clones is gone; compared with another copy, unresolved V genes explain less than half, and the rest is unexplained. The sample yields approximately 180,000 clones; under 80% were counted once. The top ten clonotypes cover roughly 2.5% of the sample. What was sequenced was PBMCs. These receptors came from a human donor in good health.

This clone is a singleton in its sample. The genes are TRBV2 and TRBJ1-2, with 10 bases aligning to TRBD1. The V and J ends lost 8 bases and 4 bases, in that order; junction bases with no gene match: 4. Germline V gene sequence: CDR1 SNHLY, CDR2 FYNNEI. This CDR3 region has 13 residues. The CDR3 loop is CASPGQGGYGYTF. CDR3 coding DNA: TGTGCCAGCCCCGGACAGGGGGGCTATGGCTACACCTTC.

In this sample, this clone turned up a few times. The chain has TRBV30 and TRBJ1-6; D unclear. Per germline, CDR1 GTSNPN and CDR2 SVGIG (reference sequence). The CDR3 has 15 residues. V was clipped by 2 bases and J by 8 bases, with 16 bases between them. This chain's CDR3 is CAWSPRRGFYSPLHF. The CDR3 nucleotides are TGTGCCTGGAGTCCCAGGCGGGGATTTTATTCACCCCTCCACTTT.

A single count supports this clone. The V call is TRBV19, the J call TRBJ1-1; a weak D match, TRBD1 (5 bases). V lost 5 bases to trimming and J lost 1 base, with 11 bases between them. CDR3 length equals 14 residues. Germline V gene data show CDR1 as LNHDA and CDR2 as SQIVND (reference sequence). This chain's CDR3 is CASSWGGTNTEAFF. In DNA form, the CDR3 reads TGTGCCAGTAGTTGGGGAGGGACGAACACTGAAGCTTTCTTT.

V usage is TRBV6-5 and J usage is TRBJ1-1; D not certain. The CDR3 covers 13 residues. Germline CDR1 MNHEY, CDR2 SVGAGI. V dropped 6 bases and J dropped 3 bases, with 11 bases sitting between them. CDR3 sequence (DNA): TGTGCCAGCAGCCGCGGGCGGGACACTGAAGCTTTCTTT. Protein: CASSRGRDTEAFF.

This clone appeared once. As DNA, the CDR3 is TGTGCCAGCAGCTTAGGACAGTCAGACAATCAGCCCCAGCATTTT. Residues: CASSLGQSDNQPQHF. The V call is TRBV7-9, the J call TRBJ1-5, with D perhaps TRBD1 (5 bases). This CDR3 spans 15 amino acids. With 1 base removed from V and 3 bases from J, the gap between germline ends came to 10 bases. The germline V gene encodes CDR1 SEHNR and CDR2 FQNEAQ (reference sequence).

The V gene is TRBV5-4, the J gene TRBJ2-1, with 11 bases matching TRBD2. The CDR3 has 17 residues. The V gene's germline CDR1 is SGHNT and CDR2 YYREEE (reference sequence). V gave up 4 bases and J gave up 0 bases; unmatched junction bases: 6. CDR3 bases: TGTGCCAGCAGCCTAAGACTAGCGGGGAACTCCTACAATGAGCAGTTCTTC. The encoded protein is CASSLRLAGNSYNEQFF.

The chain combines TRBV27 with TRBJ2-5, with 7 positions matching TRBD2. The CDR3 extends over 14 amino acids. Germline values: CDR1 MNHEY, CDR2 SMNVEV (reference sequence). Losses at the gene ends were 4 bases for V and 2 bases for J; bases not matched to a gene: 4. The CDR3 here is CASSSRLAQETQYF. As DNA, the CDR3 is TGTGCCAGCAGTTCCCGACTAGCACAAGAGACCCAGTACTTC.

This sequence joins TRBV30 and TRBJ2-1; 9 bases are shared with TRBD1. Germline CDR1 GTSNPN, CDR2 SVGIG (reference sequence). Unmatched junction bases numbered 3, after V lost 8 bases and J lost 7 bases. The length of the CDR3 is 11 residues. Here the CDR3 DNA reads TGTGCCCGGGACAGGGAAAATGAGCAGTTCTTC. This gives the protein CARDRENEQFF. The variable domain in full, completed from reference TRBV30 and TRBJ2-1, reads SQTIHQWPATLVQPVGSPLSLECTVEGTSNPNLYWYRQAAGRGLQLLFYSVGIGQISSEVPQNLSASRPQDRQFILSSKKLLLSDSGFYLCARDRENEQFFGPGTRLTVL.

The chain is built from TRBV7-9 and TRBJ1-6, with D maybe TRBD1 (6 bases). CDR1 SEHNR and CDR2 FQNEAQ come from the germline V gene (reference sequence). The CDR3 length is 15 residues. Trimming stripped 4 bases from V and 2 bases from J, with 9 bases between. The CDR3 sequence is CASSSRDTYNSPLHF. For the CDR3, the DNA is TGTGCCAGCAGCTCTCGGGACACCTATAATTCACCCCTCCACTTT.

The chain links TRBV5-1 to TRBJ1-6; D is perhaps TRBD1 (6 bases). The CDR3 contains 14 residues. Germline assignment: CDR1 SGHRS and CDR2 YFSETQ. V lost 0 bases, J lost 7 bases, and 8 bases lay in between. CDR3 in DNA: TGCGCCAGCAGCTTGGGACAGGAGAATTCACCCCTCCACTTT. Translation gives CASSLGQENSPLHF.

In its sample, this clone was seen a few times. The chain combines TRBV19 with TRBJ2-5; tentatively, D is TRBD1 (5 bases). The V and J ends lost 5 bases and 5 bases respectively, with 12 bases between them. The CDR3 consists of 13 residues. Germline CDR1 reads LNHDA; CDR2 reads SQIVND (reference sequence). The CDR3 region has the DNA TGTGCCAGTAGTTATGGGGCAGCTGAGACCCAGTACTTC. Amino acids: CASSYGAAETQYF. The full variable domain, completed using reference TRBV19 and TRBJ2-5, is DGGITQSPKYLFRKEGQNVTLSCEQNLNHDAMYWYRQDPGQGLRLIYYSQIVNDFQKGDIAEGYSVSREKKESFPLTVTSAQKNPTAFYLCASSYGAAETQYFGPGTRLLVL.

The V call is TRBV27, the J call TRBJ2-7; a weak D match, TRBD2 (5 bases). CDR3 length: 16 residues. V shed 5 bases and J shed 0 bases, with 17 bases lying between them. The germline CDR1 and CDR2 sequences are MNHEY and SMNVEV (reference sequence). The CDR3 protein is CASSPFGELPSYEQYF. The CDR3 DNA reads as TGTGCCAGCAGTCCGTTCGGGGAGTTACCCTCCTACGAGCAGTACTTC.

This clone has only a few counts. The genes are TRBV18 and TRBJ1-2, with 9 positions matching TRBD1. The ends lost 3 bases at V and 8 bases at J; junction bases unmatched: 4. Germline CDR1 and CDR2: KGHSH and LQKENI. The CDR3 loop spans 13 amino acids. The CDR3 loop reads CASSPGTGFGYTF. Written as DNA, the CDR3 is TGTGCCAGCTCACCTGGGACAGGGTTCGGCTACACCTTC.

This rearrangement joins TRBV29-1 to TRBJ2-6; D may be TRBD1 (7 bases). The V end lost 6 bases, the J end lost 2 bases, and 14 bases lay between the germline ends. The CDR3 spans 15 residues. Germline-derived CDR1 and CDR2 are SQVTM and ANQGSEA. In DNA form, the CDR3 reads TGCAGCGTCGGAGGAGGGGGCCCTGGGGCCAACGTCCTGACTTTC. It encodes CSVGGGGPGANVLTF.

The chain links TRBV7-6 to TRBJ1-4; 11 bases map to TRBD1. V lost 4 bases, J lost 5 bases, and 0 bases stayed unmatched. Germline V gives CDR1 SGHVS, CDR2 FNYEAQ. This CDR3 comprises 14 residues. DNA of the CDR3: TGTGCCAGCAGCTGGACAGGGGGCAATGAAAAACTGTTTTTT. It yields the protein CASSWTGGNEKLFF.